This is a list of T cell receptor beta chains from one sample in a study of blood T cell repertoires in COVID-19. Here immunoSEQ multiplex PCR was the method, and the copy in TCRdb shows in-frame clones only, minus some. The sample contains some 150,000 clones, about 90% of which appear only once. Sequencing used peripheral blood. The receptors derive from a man between 50 and 59 years old who had recovered from COVID-19. Each CDR3 is given with its conserved first and last residue.

V gene	J gene	CDR3 protein
TRBV7-2	TRBJ2-5	CASSTGTSGGETQYF
TRBV9	TRBJ2-7	CASSEGGSGGYEQYF
TRBV1	TRBJ2-1	CTSSQLLAGSVSYNEQFF
TRBV21-1	TRBJ2-5	CASSKVGAASCPETQYF
TRBV5-1	TRBJ1-6	CASSLEGGNSPLHF
TRBV5-6	TRBJ2-1	CASSWLGGNEQFF
TRBV4-1	TRBJ2-3	CASSQGASGGTDTQYF
TRBV29-1	TRBJ2-7	CSVEEPRYEQYF
TRBV1	TRBJ2-5	CTSSRLAGGPFTTLRQETQYF
TRBV5-1	TRBJ1-1	CASSHGQGEGTEAFF
TRBV19	TRBJ2-5	CASSITTGQETQYF
TRBV4-3	TRBJ2-3	CASSQDLGTDTQYF
TRBV19	TRBJ1-2	CASSPERAGGNGYTF
TRBV7-2	TRBJ2-1	CASSLWAGAFNEQFF
TRBV12-3/TRBV12-4	TRBJ1-2	CASSSRGYGYTF
TRBV5-1	TRBJ2-1	CASSDSGTSGYNEQFF
TRBV7-2	TRBJ2-1	CASSSSAGTYNEQFF
TRBV5-1	TRBJ1-2	CASSLSELANYGYTF